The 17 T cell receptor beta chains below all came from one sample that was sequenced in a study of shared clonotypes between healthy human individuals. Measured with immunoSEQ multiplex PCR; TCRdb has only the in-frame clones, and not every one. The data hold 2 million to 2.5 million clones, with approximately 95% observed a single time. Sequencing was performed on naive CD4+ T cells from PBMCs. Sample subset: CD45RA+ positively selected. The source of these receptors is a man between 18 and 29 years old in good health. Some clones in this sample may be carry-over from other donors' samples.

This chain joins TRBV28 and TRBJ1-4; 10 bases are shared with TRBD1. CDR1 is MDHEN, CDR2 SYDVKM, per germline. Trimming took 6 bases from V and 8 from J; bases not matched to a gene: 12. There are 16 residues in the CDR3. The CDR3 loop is CASSSLGDRGLEKLFF. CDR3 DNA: TGTGCCAGCAGCTCCCTCGGCGACAGGGGGCTGGAAAAACTGTTTTTT.

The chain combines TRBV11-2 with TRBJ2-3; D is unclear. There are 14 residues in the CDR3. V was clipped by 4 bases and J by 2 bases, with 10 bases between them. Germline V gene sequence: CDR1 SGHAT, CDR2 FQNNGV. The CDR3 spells CASSSRPDTDTQYF. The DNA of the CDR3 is TGTGCCAGCAGCTCAAGACCAGACACAGATACGCAGTATTTT.

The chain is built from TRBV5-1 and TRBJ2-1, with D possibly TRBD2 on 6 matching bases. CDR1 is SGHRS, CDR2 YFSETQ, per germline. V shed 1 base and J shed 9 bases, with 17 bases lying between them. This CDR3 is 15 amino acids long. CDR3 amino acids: CASSLRGPLGGEQFF. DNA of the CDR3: TGCGCCAGCAGCTTGCGGGGACCCCTGGGGGGTGAGCAGTTCTTC.

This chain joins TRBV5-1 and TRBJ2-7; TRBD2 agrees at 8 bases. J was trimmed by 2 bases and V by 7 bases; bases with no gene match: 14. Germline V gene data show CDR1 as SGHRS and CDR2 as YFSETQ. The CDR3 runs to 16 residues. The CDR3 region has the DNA TGCGCCAGCCGCCCTCAGAGCGGGAGTTCGCCCTACGAGCAGTACTTC. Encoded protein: CASRPQSGSSPYEQYF.

CDR3 in DNA: TGCGCCAGCAGCCAAGATTCACGACAGACGTTTCAAGAGACCCAGTACTTC. Amino acid sequence: CASSQDSRQTFQETQYF. This rearrangement joins TRBV4-1 to TRBJ2-5; tentatively, D is TRBD1 (5 bases). The germline V and J ends were trimmed by 0 bases and 2 bases, with 16 bases remaining between them. Germline lookup yields CDR1 MGHRA and CDR2 YSYEKL. The CDR3 has 17 amino acids.

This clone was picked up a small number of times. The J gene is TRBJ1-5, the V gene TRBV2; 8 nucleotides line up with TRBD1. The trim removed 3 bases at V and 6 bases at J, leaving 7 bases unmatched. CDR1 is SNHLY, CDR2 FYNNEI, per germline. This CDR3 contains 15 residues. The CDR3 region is CASSDRTGRSQPQHF. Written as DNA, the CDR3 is TGTGCCAGCAGTGATCGGACAGGGAGGAGTCAGCCCCAGCATTTT.

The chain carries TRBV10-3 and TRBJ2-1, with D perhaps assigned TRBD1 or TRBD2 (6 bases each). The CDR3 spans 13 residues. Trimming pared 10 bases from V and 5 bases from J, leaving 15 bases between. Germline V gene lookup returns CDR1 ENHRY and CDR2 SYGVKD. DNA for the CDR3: TGTGCCAGCAGACAGGAGGGGAACAATGAGCAGTTCTTC. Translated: CASRQEGNNEQFF.

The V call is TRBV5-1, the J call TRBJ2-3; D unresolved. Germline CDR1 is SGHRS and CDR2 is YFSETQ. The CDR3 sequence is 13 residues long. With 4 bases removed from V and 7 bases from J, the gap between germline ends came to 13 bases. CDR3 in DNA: TGCGCCAGCAGCGGCTACCGGGCGAATACGCAGTATTTT. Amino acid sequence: CASSGYRANTQYF.

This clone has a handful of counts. The CDR3: CASSLDSPIDQPQHF. DNA for the CDR3: TGCGCCAGCAGCTTGGACAGTCCAATCGATCAGCCCCAGCATTTT. The gene calls are TRBV5-1 and TRBJ1-5; D not certain. Germline V gives CDR1 SGHRS, CDR2 YFSETQ. Trimming removed 0 bases from V and 5 bases from J, with 12 bases in between. The CDR3 extends over 15 amino acids.

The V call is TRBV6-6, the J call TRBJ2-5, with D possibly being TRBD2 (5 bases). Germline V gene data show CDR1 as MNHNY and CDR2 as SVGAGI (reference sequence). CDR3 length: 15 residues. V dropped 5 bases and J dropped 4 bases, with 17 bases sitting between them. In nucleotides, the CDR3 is TGTGCCAGCAGTGCAGGACTGGCGGGCGTAGAGACCCAGTACTTC. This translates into CASSAGLAGVETQYF.

CDR3 loop: CASSLGGGTSLEQYF. In nucleotides, the CDR3 is TGTGCCAGCAGTTTAGGGGGCGGGACTAGTTTGGAGCAGTACTTC. The chain recombines TRBV28 with TRBJ2-7; 8 bases line up with TRBD2. Per germline, CDR1 MDHEN and CDR2 SYDVKM. The CDR3 extends over 15 amino acids. Germline trimming cut 2 bases from V and 7 bases from J; bases unmatched to any gene: 10.

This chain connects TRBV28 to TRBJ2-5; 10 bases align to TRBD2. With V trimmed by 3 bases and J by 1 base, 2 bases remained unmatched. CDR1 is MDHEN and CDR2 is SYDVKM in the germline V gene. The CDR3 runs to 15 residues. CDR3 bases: TGTGCCAGCAGTTTCGCTAGCGGGGGCCAAGAGACCCAGTACTTC. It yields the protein CASSFASGGQETQYF.

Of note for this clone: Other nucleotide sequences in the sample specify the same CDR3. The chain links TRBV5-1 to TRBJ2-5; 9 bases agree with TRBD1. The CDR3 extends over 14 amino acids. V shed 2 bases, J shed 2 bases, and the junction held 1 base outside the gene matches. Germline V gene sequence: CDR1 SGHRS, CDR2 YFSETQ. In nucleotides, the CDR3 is TGCGCCAGCAGCTTCGACAGGGGGCAAGAGACCCAGTACTTC. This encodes CASSFDRGQETQYF.

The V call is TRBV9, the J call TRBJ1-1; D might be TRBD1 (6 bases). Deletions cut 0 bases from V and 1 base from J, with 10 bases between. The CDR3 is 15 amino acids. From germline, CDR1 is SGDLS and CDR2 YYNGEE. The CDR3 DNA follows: TGTGCCAGCAGCGTAGCTACAGGGTGGAACACTGAAGCTTTCTTT. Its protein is CASSVATGWNTEAFF.

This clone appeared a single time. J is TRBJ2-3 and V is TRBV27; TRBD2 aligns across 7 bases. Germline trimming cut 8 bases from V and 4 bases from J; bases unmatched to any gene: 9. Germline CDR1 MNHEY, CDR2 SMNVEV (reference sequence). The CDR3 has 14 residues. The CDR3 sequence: CASHSSGAPDTQYF. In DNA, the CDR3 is TGTGCCAGCCACTCTAGCGGAGCCCCAGATACGCAGTATTTT.

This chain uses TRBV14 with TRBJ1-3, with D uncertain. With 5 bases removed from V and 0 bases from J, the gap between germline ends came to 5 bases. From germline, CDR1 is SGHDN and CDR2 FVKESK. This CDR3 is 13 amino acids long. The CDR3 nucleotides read TGTGCCAGCAGCTCGAGCTCTGGAAACACCATATATTTT. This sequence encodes CASSSSSGNTIYF.

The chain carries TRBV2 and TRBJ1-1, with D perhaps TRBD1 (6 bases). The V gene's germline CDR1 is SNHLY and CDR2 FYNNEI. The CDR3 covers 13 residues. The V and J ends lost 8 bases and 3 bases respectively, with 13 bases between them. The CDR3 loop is CASWGQGDTEAFF. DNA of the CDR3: TGTGCCAGCTGGGGACAAGGGGACACTGAAGCTTTCTTT.